This is a list of T cell receptor beta chains from one sample in a study of blood T cell repertoires in COVID-19. Measured with immunoSEQ multiplex PCR; TCRdb has only the in-frame clones, and not every one. Found here are approximately 70,000 clones, under 90% of them singletons; the top ten hold 18%. The source material was peripheral blood. These receptors were taken from a man between 65 and 85 years old who had recovered from COVID-19. Both conserved end residues are part of each CDR3. Fields, in order: J gene, clone size, V gene, D gene, CDR3 DNA, CDR3 protein. D genes are given only for firm matches. Clone size is given for some rows only: seen once, a few or many times, or a class if the clone is expanded.

TRBJ2-1,NA,TRBV28,NA,TGTGCCAGCAGTTTTGGGCGTACGAAGCAGTTCTTC,CASSFGRTKQFF
TRBJ1-5,once,TRBV27,NA,TGTGCCAGCAGTTGGGCCCGCTTTCAGCCCCAGCATTTT,CASSWARFQPQHF
TRBJ2-2,NA,TRBV5-4,TRBD2,TGTGCCAGCAGCTCCACTTTGACTAGCGGGGCTGGGGAGCTGTTTTTT,CASSSTLTSGAGELFF
TRBJ1-2,NA,TRBV6-5,NA,TGTGCCAGCACCCGGGGAATCGAGAACTATGGCTACACCTTC,CASTRGIENYGYTF
TRBJ2-1,NA,TRBV19,NA,TGTGCCAGTAGTACCTACCGGGCGGGCTCCTACAATGAGCAGTTCTTC,CASSTYRAGSYNEQFF
TRBJ2-1,NA,TRBV5-6,NA,TGTGCCAGCAGCTTGGGTTTGGCGGCCACCTACAATGAGCAGTTCTTC,CASSLGLAATYNEQFF
TRBJ2-2,NA,TRBV7-8,NA,TGTGCCAGCAGCGGTACAGGGATACGGACCGGGGAGCTGTTTTTT,CASSGTGIRTGELFF
TRBJ2-3,NA,TRBV25-1,TRBD2,TGTGCCAGCAGTGTACTAGCGGGAGGAACAGATACGCAGTATTTT,CASSVLAGGTDTQYF
TRBJ2-7,NA,TRBV7-2,NA,TGTGCCAGCAGCGCACGCGGGGCCCACTACGAGCAGTACTTC,CASSARGAHYEQYF
TRBJ1-6,NA,TRBV18,NA,TGTGCCAGCTCACCACCCGGTTCCGGAGGGGACTCACCCCTCCACTTT,CASSPPGSGGDSPLHF
TRBJ2-3,NA,TRBV5-1,NA,TGCGCCAGCAGCCCGACGGAGCCTAGCACAGATACGCAGTATTTT,CASSPTEPSTDTQYF
TRBJ2-3,NA,TRBV2,NA,TGTGCCAGCAGTGTGGGGGGGGGCTCAGATACGCAGTATTTT,CASSVGGGSDTQYF
TRBJ1-2,NA,TRBV28,TRBD1,TGTGCCAGCAGTTCTCACAGGGGGAGGGGTGGCTACACCTTC,CASSSHRGRGGYTF
TRBJ2-5,NA,TRBV5-1,NA,TGCGCCAGCAGCTCGCCTACAACAGGGAGGGGAGAGACCCAGTACTTC,CASSSPTTGRGETQYF
TRBJ1-3,NA,TRBV11-2,TRBD1,TGTGCCAGCAGCTCCGGACAGGGTACTGGAAACACCATATATTTT,CASSSGQGTGNTIYF
TRBJ2-7,NA,TRBV5-1,NA,TGCGCCAGCAGCCAATCCGGACAGTCCTACGAGCAGTACTTC,CASSQSGQSYEQYF
TRBJ1-4,NA,TRBV10-3,TRBD1,TGTGCCATCAGTGAGTTCGGACAGGGGGATGAAAAACTGTTTTTT,CAISEFGQGDEKLFF
TRBJ1-3,NA,TRBV5-6,NA,TGTGCCAGCAGCTTGGGTATAGAGGGAAACACCATATATTTT,CASSLGIEGNTIYF
TRBJ1-2,NA,TRBV5-1,TRBD1,TGCGCCAGCAGCTTGTCTATCGAGACAGGGTATGGCTACACCTTC,CASSLSIETGYGYTF
TRBJ2-2,NA,TRBV14,TRBD1,TGTGCCAGCAGCCGCGACAGGGTGATAGCATTCCCCGGGGAGCTGTTTTTT,CASSRDRVIAFPGELFF
TRBJ2-7,NA,TRBV11-3,TRBD1,TGTGCCAGCAGCTCGGGACAGTTTTACGAGCAGTACTTC,CASSSGQFYEQYF
TRBJ1-1,NA,TRBV27,NA,TGTGCCAGCAGTTTAACAGAGCTGAACACTGAAGCTTTCTTT,CASSLTELNTEAFF
TRBJ2-7,NA,TRBV7-2,NA,TGTGCCAGCAGCAGGACTGGGTTTAGCGAGCAGTACTTC,CASSRTGFSEQYF
TRBJ1-2,NA,TRBV10-3,NA,TGTGCCACTCTCCCAGGGGATACGAACTATGGCTACACCTTC,CATLPGDTNYGYTF
TRBJ2-6,few,TRBV7-2,TRBD2,TGTGCCAGCAGGTCGGGAGGAAGACCCCACTCTGGGGCCAACGTCCTGACTTTC,CASRSGGRPHSGANVLTF
TRBJ1-1,NA,TRBV7-2,TRBD1,TGTGCCAGCAGCTTAAACATTCGGGACAGTGAAGCTTTCTTT,CASSLNIRDSEAFF
TRBJ2-3,NA,TRBV5-1,NA,TGCGCCAGCAGCCCCCCCAACACAGATACGCAGTATTTT,CASSPPNTDTQYF
TRBJ2-7,NA,TRBV7-2,TRBD2,TGTGCCAGGAGGGAGCGGGGGGCCAAAACCTCCTACGAGCAGTACTTC,CARRERGAKTSYEQYF
TRBJ2-7,NA,TRBV7-2,NA,TGTGCCAGCAGCTTATCTCCCCTCACTTACGAGCAGTACTTC,CASSLSPLTYEQYF
TRBJ1-4,NA,TRBV10-2,NA,TGCGCCAGCAGAAACACTAGGAACGAAAAACTGTTTTTT,CASRNTRNEKLFF
TRBJ1-5,NA,TRBV7-2,TRBD1,TGTGCCAGCAGCTACACTACAGGGGCAGATCAGCCCCAGCATTTT,CASSYTTGADQPQHF
TRBJ2-2,few,TRBV5-6,NA,TGTGCCAGCAGCTTAGGGGATACCGGGGAGCTGTTTTTT,CASSLGDTGELFF
TRBJ1-2,NA,TRBV19,NA,TGTGCCAGTAGTATGATTGGGCAGGATAATAGTGGTTACACCTTC,CASSMIGQDNSGYTF
TRBJ2-7,NA,TRBV7-2,NA,TGTGCCAGCAGCTTAGCAGCCGCGGGCTCCTACGAGCAGTACTTC,CASSLAAAGSYEQYF
TRBJ2-2,NA,TRBV28,TRBD1,TGTGCCAGCAGTGGGGACAGGGGGACCGGGGAGCTGTTTTTT,CASSGDRGTGELFF
TRBJ2-4,NA,TRBV12-3/TRBV12-4,TRBD1,TGTGCCAGCAGTTTAGACAGGGGAAACATTCAGTACTTC,CASSLDRGNIQYF
TRBJ2-7,NA,TRBV30,NA,TGTGCCTGGAGTGTGGGGACTCTGTACGAGCAGTACTTC,CAWSVGTLYEQYF
TRBJ2-7,many,TRBV7-9,TRBD1,TGTGCCAGCAGCTTAGCCTTGGACAGGGCAAACGAGCAGTACTTC,CASSLALDRANEQYF
TRBJ2-7,NA,TRBV2,NA,TGTGCCAGCAGTTGGCAATACGAGCAGTACTTC,CASSWQYEQYF
TRBJ2-3,NA,TRBV5-1,TRBD2,TGCGCCAGCAGTAATACGAAGCGGGGGGGCGCAGATACGCAGTATTTT,CASSNTKRGGADTQYF
TRBJ2-7,NA,TRBV7-2,TRBD2,TGTGCCAGCAGCCGCACTGCGGGGGGCTTGTACGAGCAGTACTTC,CASSRTAGGLYEQYF
TRBJ2-3,NA,TRBV5-5,NA,TGTGCCAGCGCTACCGTACAGGATTTACTCAGCACAGATACGCAGTATTTT,CASATVQDLLSTDTQYF
TRBJ1-1,NA,TRBV11-2,TRBD1,TGTGCCAGCACTACGACAGGGCACACTGAAGCTTTCTTT,CASTTTGHTEAFF
TRBJ2-3,NA,TRBV5-1,TRBD2,TGCGCCAGTAGCAGCGGGAGGCGAAGCACAGATACGCAGTATTTT,CASSSGRRSTDTQYF
TRBJ2-2,NA,TRBV7-2,NA,TGTGCCAGCAGCTTAGCAGCCACCGGGGAGCTGTTTTTT,CASSLAATGELFF
TRBJ1-6,NA,TRBV19,TRBD1,TGTGCCAGTAGTGCCCGGGACAGGGGTGGTTCACCCCTCCACTTT,CASSARDRGGSPLHF
TRBJ2-5,NA,TRBV3-1/TRBV3-2,NA,TGTGCCAGCAGCCAAGGTCAGCAAGAGACCCAGTACTTC,CASSQGQQETQYF
TRBJ1-4,NA,TRBV19,NA,TGTGCCAGTAGTATTTTGATTGGGCAGGCTAATGAAAAACTGTTTTTT,CASSILIGQANEKLFF
TRBJ2-3,NA,TRBV7-7,TRBD1,TGTGCCAGCAGCCCCGGGACAGGGGAAATTGGGACGCAGTATTTT,CASSPGTGEIGTQYF
TRBJ2-2,NA,TRBV18,TRBD2,TGTGCCAGCTCAAGCGGACTAGCGGGAGGCCACACCGGGGAGCTGTTTTTT,CASSSGLAGGHTGELFF
TRBJ2-2,NA,TRBV13,NA,TGTGCCAGCAGCTTAGGCGGCAGGACCGGGGAGCTGTTTTTT,CASSLGGRTGELFF
TRBJ2-3,NA,TRBV2,TRBD1,TGTGCCAGCAGGGGAAGACAGGGGAATACGCAGTATTTT,CASRGRQGNTQYF